One sample yielded the 27 T cell receptor beta chains listed below, sequenced in a study of shared clonotypes between healthy human individuals. Sequencing used immunoSEQ multiplex PCR; TCRdb keeps in-frame clones, though not all of them. The repertoire holds 2 million to 2.5 million clones, with 95% as singletons. Specimen: naive CD4+ T cells sorted from blood. Specified subset: CD45RA+ positively selected. These receptor sequences come from a man between 18 and 35 years old in good health.

J is TRBJ2-3 and V is TRBV10-3, with 8 positions matching TRBD1. CDR3 length equals 15 residues. V lost 5 bases to trimming and J lost 4 bases; unmatched junction nucleotides: 8. Looked up from germline, CDR1 is ENHRY and CDR2 is SYGVKD. CDR3 sequence reads: CAISPGQGLSDTQYF. CDR3 coding DNA: TGTGCCATCAGTCCCGGACAGGGACTCTCAGATACGCAGTATTTT.

The chain employs TRBV25-1 and TRBJ1-2; D might be TRBD1 (6 bases). The germline gives CDR1 MGHDK, CDR2 SYGVNS. The CDR3 sequence is 14 residues long. V lost 4 bases to trimming and J lost 4 bases, with 13 bases between them. In DNA form, the CDR3 reads TGTGCCAGCAGTGGCCCAACAGGGAGCTATGGCTACACCTTC. Encoded protein: CASSGPTGSYGYTF.

V usage is TRBV10-2 and J usage is TRBJ1-5; TRBD1 is a possible D gene (5 bases). V lost 3 bases and J lost 4, with 7 bases in between. This CDR3 contains 13 residues. CDR1 and CDR2 from the germline V gene are WSHSY and SAAADI. For the CDR3, the DNA is TGCGCCAGCAGTGACAGGGAGAATCAGCCCCAGCATTTT. It is translated as CASSDRENQPQHF.

To note about this clone: This may stem from a read error, because a much larger clone lies one nucleotide away. Other nucleotide sequences from this sample produce the same CDR3. This sequence joins TRBV7-2 and TRBJ2-7; no clear D. CDR3 length equals 11 residues. The germline CDR1 and CDR2 sequences are SGHTA and FQGNSA. V gave up 5 bases and J gave up 1 base, with 3 bases separating them. The DNA for the CDR3 is TGTGCCAGCAGCAATTCCTACGAGCAGTACTTC. This translates into CASSNSYEQYF.

The gene calls are TRBV9 and TRBJ1-1, with D possibly TRBD1 on 6 matching bases. The germline CDR1 and CDR2 sequences are SGDLS and YYNGEE. V was cut by 4 bases and J by 6 bases, with 16 bases left in between. The CDR3 length is 14 residues. This chain's CDR3 is CASSPGGGIPEAFF. The CDR3 bases are TGTGCCAGCAGCCCAGGAGGGGGGATCCCTGAAGCTTTCTTT.

This chain joins TRBV7-9 and TRBJ1-6; tentatively, D is TRBD1 (6 bases). V was cut by 4 bases and J by 0 bases, with 10 bases left in between. Germline V gives CDR1 SEHNR, CDR2 FQNEAQ (reference sequence). This CDR3 has 16 amino acids. The CDR3: CASSSTGSSYNSPLHF. The CDR3 DNA reads TGTGCCAGCAGCTCAACAGGGAGCTCCTATAATTCACCCCTCCACTTT.

The J gene is TRBJ1-1, the V gene TRBV6-5, with D tentatively TRBD1 (5 bases). V lost 8 bases, J lost 1 base, and 14 bases lay in between. Germline V gene data show CDR1 as MNHEY and CDR2 as SVGAGI. The CDR3 contains 14 residues. The DNA of the CDR3 is TGTGCCAGCGTCAATCCGGGACGGAACACTGAAGCTTTCTTT. Translation: CASVNPGRNTEAFF.

The chain links TRBV12-5 to TRBJ2-1; no clear D gene. The ends were cut back, 2 bases at V and 9 bases at J, with 8 bases in the middle. The CDR3 contains 12 residues. Germline V CDR1 and CDR2: LGHNT, FRNRAP. CDR3 sequence (DNA): TGTGCTAGTGGTTTGACGTCCGGTGAGCAGTTCTTC. This gives the protein CASGLTSGEQFF.

The chain links TRBV7-2 to TRBJ2-5, with no clear D. Judging by the DNA end, TRBJ2-7 fits better; the J call may be wrong. The CDR3 has 13 residues. Germline V gives CDR1 SGHTA, CDR2 FQGNSA. The CDR3 DNA follows: TGTGCCAGCAGCTTAGCGACACCTAACGAGCAGTACTTC. Its translation is CASSLATPNEQYF.

As for this clone: Other DNA sequences from this sample encode an identical CDR3 as well. This rearrangement joins TRBV6-1 to TRBJ2-2, with a possible D match to TRBD1 (5 bases). The ends were cut back, 1 base at V and 4 bases at J, with 7 bases in the middle. This CDR3 comprises 14 residues. The V gene's germline CDR1 is MNHNS and CDR2 SASEGT. The CDR3 is CASSEGQGTGELFF. The CDR3 bases are TGTGCCAGCAGTGAAGGGCAGGGCACCGGGGAGCTGTTTTTT.

V gene TRBV30 combines with J gene TRBJ1-4; TRBD1 aligns across 7 bases. CDR3 size: 13 residues. The germline V gene encodes CDR1 GTSNPN and CDR2 SVGIG (reference sequence). V was clipped by 4 bases and J by 8 bases; unmatched bases: 7. The CDR3 DNA sequence: TGTGCCTGGACGACAGGGAACGGGGAAAAACTGTTTTTT. Protein sequence: CAWTTGNGEKLFF.

The chain carries TRBV6-1 and TRBJ1-4, with 8 bases lining up with TRBD1. With V trimmed by 4 bases and J by 7 bases, 5 bases remained unmatched. Germline V CDR1 and CDR2: MNHNS, SASEGT. CDR3 size: 14 residues. For the CDR3, the DNA is TGTGCCAGCAGTGTTACAGGGGGAGGTGAAAAACTGTTTTTT. Translating it yields CASSVTGGGEKLFF.

The CDR3 here is CASSNMDRDPNTGELFF. CDR3 coding DNA: TGTGCCAGCAGCAACATGGACAGGGACCCCAACACCGGGGAGCTGTTTTTT. The genes are TRBV21-1 and TRBJ2-2; no check of the table's D call, TRBD1, against the DNA was made. TRBV21-1 is described as a pseudogene. There are 17 residues in the CDR3.

This rearrangement joins TRBV6-5 to TRBJ2-2; tentatively, D is TRBD1 (5 bases). The germline CDR1 and CDR2 sequences are MNHEY and SVGAGI. The V end was cut by 2 bases, the J end by 1 base, with 5 bases between. The CDR3 loop spans 14 amino acids. CDR3 nucleotides: TGTGCCAGCAGTTACAGGGGGAACACCGGGGAGCTGTTTTTT. The encoded protein is CASSYRGNTGELFF.

DNA for the CDR3: TGTGCCAGCAGTGAATGGGTAGGAGCTTTCTTT. It translates to CASSEWVGAFF. J is TRBJ1-1 and V is TRBV6-1; no reliable D call. V was pared by 2 bases and J by 10 bases, with 8 bases between. CDR3 length: 11 amino acids. Germline V gene data show CDR1 as MNHNS and CDR2 as SASEGT.

The CDR3 DNA follows: TGTGCCAGCAGCCCGGGACAAAACGGGGAGCTGTTTTTT. As protein: CASSPGQNGELFF. This chain uses TRBV7-2 with TRBJ2-2; possible D gene TRBD1, 6 bases. CDR1 is SGHTA, CDR2 FQGNSA, per germline. The V gene lost 5 bases and the J gene lost 7 bases, with 11 bases spanning the gap. CDR3 length: 13 residues.

The rearrangement links TRBV18 to TRBJ2-3; no clear D gene. CDR1 is KGHSH and CDR2 is LQKENI in the germline V gene. The CDR3 has 15 residues. V lost 1 base to trimming and J lost 0 bases, with 8 bases between them. The CDR3 loop reads CASSPLSASTDTQYF. The CDR3 DNA sequence: TGTGCCAGCTCACCACTGAGCGCGAGCACAGATACGCAGTATTTT.

The chain joins TRBV6-1 to TRBJ2-7; D ambiguous. The CDR3 is 11 amino acids. The germline CDR1 and CDR2 sequences are MNHNS and SASEGT. V was cut by 8 bases and J by 6 bases, with 11 bases left in between. CDR3 in amino acids: CASRTGPEQYF. CDR3 bases: TGTGCCAGCCGGACCGGGCCCGAGCAGTACTTC.

The rearrangement uses TRBV10-3 and TRBJ2-5; tentatively, D is TRBD1 or TRBD2 (5 bases each). The germline CDR1 and CDR2 sequences are ENHRY and SYGVKD. The CDR3 is 13 amino acids. Trimming took off 4 bases at V and 1 base at J, with 7 bases between the two ends. The CDR3 nucleotides read TGTGCCATCAGTGCCGGGACCCAAGAGACCCAGTACTTC. Translating gives CAISAGTQETQYF.

This clone has a handful of counts. This chain connects TRBV19 to TRBJ2-2; TRBD2 agrees at 9 bases. Germline CDR1 reads LNHDA; CDR2 reads SQIVND (reference sequence). The V and J ends lost 4 bases and 5 bases, in that order; junction bases with no gene match: 20. The length of the CDR3 is 20 residues. Here the CDR3 reads CASSTPSLVGAAGGTGELFF. The CDR3 coding sequence is TGTGCCAGTAGTACACCATCCCTCGTCGGGGCAGCGGGAGGAACCGGGGAGCTGTTTTTT.

The rearrangement joins TRBV6-5 to TRBJ2-7; TRBD1 matches 7 bases. The germline V gene encodes CDR1 MNHEY and CDR2 SVGAGI. This CDR3 spans 15 amino acids. J gave up 5 bases and V 0 bases, and 7 bases lay outside the gene matches. The CDR3 reads CASSYSDRVVDEQYF. CDR3 sequence (DNA): TGTGCCAGCAGTTACTCAGACAGGGTGGTCGACGAGCAGTACTTC.

The gene calls are TRBV9 and TRBJ2-1; 10 bases line up with TRBD2. With V trimmed by 4 bases and J by 9 bases, 4 bases remained unmatched. Germline V gives CDR1 SGDLS, CDR2 YYNGEE. This CDR3 has 13 residues. CDR3 DNA: TGTGCCAGCAGCCGGACTAGCGGCGCTGAGCAGTTCTTC. As protein: CASSRTSGAEQFF. Full variable domain (remainder filled in from reference TRBV9 and TRBJ2-1): DSGVTQTPKHLITATGQRVTLRCSPRSGDLSVYWYQQSLDQGLQFLIQYYNGEERAKGNILERFSAQQFPDLHSELNLSSLELGDSALYFCASSRTSGAEQFFGPGTRLTVL.

The J gene is TRBJ2-3, the V gene TRBV9; TRBD2 aligns across 9 bases. This CDR3 comprises 16 residues. J gave up 4 bases and V 4 bases, and 10 bases lay outside the gene matches. The germline gives CDR1 SGDLS, CDR2 YYNGEE. DNA for the CDR3: TGTGCCAGCAGCTTTATCGCGGGAGGGAGCGCAGATACGCAGTATTTT. Translation gives CASSFIAGGSADTQYF.

This clone was seen just once. V and J are TRBV18 and TRBJ2-7; tentative D call: TRBD1 (5 bases). The length of the CDR3 is 15 residues. V dropped 6 bases and J dropped 0 bases, with 15 bases sitting between them. The germline CDR1 and CDR2 sequences are KGHSH and LQKENI. This chain's CDR3 is CASSTPKTGSYEQYF. The CDR3 DNA is TGTGCCAGCTCCACCCCTAAAACAGGCTCCTACGAGCAGTACTTC.

This chain links TRBV11-2 with TRBJ2-1; tentatively, D is TRBD2 (6 bases). V was pared by 4 bases and J by 7 bases, with 14 bases between. Germline V gives CDR1 SGHAT, CDR2 FQNNGV. The CDR3 covers 14 residues. The CDR3 DNA is TGTGCCAGCAGCTGGGGACTGGGCCTAAATGAGCAGTTCTTC. Its translation is CASSWGLGLNEQFF.

This chain connects TRBV10-3 to TRBJ2-5, with unresolved D. The germline CDR1 and CDR2 sequences are ENHRY and SYGVKD. Trimming removed 6 bases at V and 2 bases at J, with 10 bases between. The CDR3 spans 13 residues. CDR3 in amino acids: CAISKTDQETQYF. Here the CDR3 DNA reads TGTGCCATCAGCAAGACGGATCAAGAGACCCAGTACTTC.

V usage is TRBV15 and J usage is TRBJ1-5; 8 bases line up with TRBD1. From germline, CDR1 is LNHNV and CDR2 YYDKDF (reference sequence). J was trimmed by 6 bases and V by 5 bases; bases with no gene match: 9. The CDR3 totals 15 residues. The CDR3 here is CATSGWTGIVQPQHF. CDR3 nucleotide sequence: TGTGCCACCAGCGGGTGGACAGGGATAGTTCAGCCCCAGCATTTT. Using reference TRBV15 and TRBJ1-5 for the parts outside the CDR3, the full variable domain is DAMVIQNPRYQVTQFGKPVTLSCSQTLNHNVMYWYQQKSSQAPKLLFHYYDKDFNNEADTPDNFQSRRPNTSFCFLDIRSPGLGDTAMYLCATSGWTGIVQPQHFGDGTRLSIL.